The 9 T cell receptor beta chains presented below share a single source sample, sequenced in a study of blood T cell repertoires in COVID-19. TCRdb's table, derived via immunoSEQ multiplex PCR, lists solely in-frame clones and lacks some. The sample lists about 370,000 clones, around 87% occurring once. Sample: peripheral blood. The receptors derive from a young woman with COVID-19, enrolled during active disease.

The V gene is TRBV7-3, the J gene TRBJ2-3, with 8 bases identical to TRBD2. Germline trimming cut 5 bases from V and 1 base from J; bases unmatched to any gene: 5. This CDR3 has 15 amino acids. Germline V CDR1 and CDR2: SGHTA, FQGTGA. The CDR3, as DNA: TGTGCCAGCAGCCCGGGACTAGGTGGCACAGATACGCAGTATTTT. Translation gives CASSPGLGGTDTQYF.

The gene calls are TRBV3-1 (or the pseudogene TRBV3-2) and TRBJ2-7; D gene uncertain. The CDR3 is 15 residues long. Looked up from germline, CDR1 is LGHDT and CDR2 is YNNKEL (reference sequence). V lost 0 bases and J 5 bases, leaving 14 bases between the germline ends. The CDR3 coding sequence is TGTGCCAGCAGCCAAGATCCCGGGTCATGGGACGAGCAGTACTTC. Translating it yields CASSQDPGSWDEQYF.

In its sample, this clone was seen many times. The rearrangement links TRBV27 to TRBJ2-7; possibly TRBD2 for D (7 bases). The germline gives CDR1 MNHEY, CDR2 SMNVEV (reference sequence). The V end lost 1 base, the J end lost 0 bases, and 19 bases lay between the germline ends. The CDR3 runs 18 residues. The CDR3, as DNA: TGTGCCAGCAGTTTATTTAGGGGGGGGGAGCGGGGCTCCTACGAGCAGTACTTC. Protein product: CASSLFRGGERGSYEQYF.

The chain uses TRBV4-3 and TRBJ1-4; D unresolved. Germline CDR1 is LGHNA and CDR2 is YSLEER. V was shortened by 3 bases and J by 1 base, with 9 bases between the two germline ends. The CDR3 has 15 amino acids. The DNA for the CDR3 is TGCGCCAGCAGCCACCGGGTCCGAACTAATGAAAAACTGTTTTTT. Translated: CASSHRVRTNEKLFF.

This clone occurred a few times. The chain has TRBV4-1 and TRBJ2-3, with D tentatively TRBD2 (6 bases). V was pared by 4 bases and J by 5 bases, with 22 bases between. The CDR3 runs to 17 residues. Germline CDR1 reads MGHRA; CDR2 reads YSYEKL. The CDR3 spells CASSPVRGRERGDTQYF. In nucleotides, the CDR3 is TGCGCCAGCAGCCCGGTGAGGGGTCGGGAGAGGGGAGATACGCAGTATTTT.

This clone was counted once. V is TRBV11-2 and J is TRBJ1-3, with D uncertain. Germline CDR1 is SGHAT and CDR2 is FQNNGV. This CDR3 comprises 13 residues. V dropped 3 bases and J dropped 8 bases, with 11 bases sitting between them. DNA of the CDR3: TGTGCCAGCAGCTTCGCCGGTTCGGACACCATATATTTT. This translates into CASSFAGSDTIYF.

The chain employs TRBV6-6 and TRBJ1-4; D is unresolved. V lost 2 bases and J lost 6, with 4 bases in between. The CDR3 totals 12 residues. Germline values: CDR1 MNHNY, CDR2 SVGAGI (reference sequence). As DNA, the CDR3 is TGTGCCAGCAGTTACACGGATGAAAAACTGTTTTTT. It codes for CASSYTDEKLFF.

The chain carries TRBV29-1 and TRBJ1-1; weak D call: TRBD1 (6 bases). Trimming shortened V by 5 bases and J by 4 bases, and 17 bases separated the two germline ends. CDR3 size: 14 residues. Germline loops: CDR1 SQVTM, CDR2 ANQGSEA. The CDR3 nucleotides read TGCAGCGTTAACGGGGGGCGCGGAGGCACTGAAGCTTTCTTT. Translated, it gives CSVNGGRGGTEAFF.

This clone has a single count. The V gene is TRBV6-5, the J gene TRBJ2-3, with 8 bases fitting TRBD1. The V gene end was trimmed by 6 bases and the J gene end by 6 bases; junction bases not matched to a gene: 5. This CDR3 has 13 residues. Per the germline V gene, CDR1 is MNHEY and CDR2 is SVGAGI. CDR3 nucleotide sequence: TGTGCCAGCAGCGGACAGGGTGGGGATACGCAGTATTTT. Protein sequence: CASSGQGGDTQYF.